These 28 T cell receptor beta chains originate from one sample sequenced in a study of circulating tumor DNA in untreated peripheral T-cell lymphoma. Sequencing was performed with immunoSEQ multiplex PCR; in TCRdb, only in-frame clones are kept and a portion is missing. The data contain around 10,000 clones, around 76% of them singletons. The source material was tumor tissue. These receptors were collected from a human donor with peripheral T-cell lymphoma.

The chain carries TRBV29-1 and TRBJ1-2; the D is unclear. V was trimmed by 6 bases and J by 4 bases, leaving 12 bases between them. The CDR3 runs 12 residues. Germline V gene lookup returns CDR1 SQVTM and CDR2 ANQGSEA. CDR3 amino acids: CSVRHGSYGYTF. The CDR3 region has the DNA TGCAGCGTAAGACACGGGTCCTATGGCTACACCTTC.

The rearrangement joins TRBV18 to TRBJ2-7; the D gene is possibly TRBD2 (6 bases). The V end lost 3 bases, the J end lost 5 bases, and 11 bases lay between the germline ends. This CDR3 region has 13 residues. Germline CDR1 reads KGHSH; CDR2 reads LQKENI. CDR3 residues: CASSPSLANEQYF. The DNA for the CDR3 is TGTGCCAGCTCACCTTCCCTAGCGAACGAGCAGTACTTC.

Concerning this clone: One end of the junction varies from germline; a read error may be responsible. The V and J genes are TRBV6-8 and TRBJ1-2, with no clear D. Germline V gene sequence: CDR1 MNHGY, CDR2 SAAAGT. This CDR3 has 13 residues. The CDR3 DNA reads TGTGCCATCAGTGCAGACGGTAACTATGGCTACACCTTC. This translates into CAISADGNYGYTF.

This sequence joins TRBV12-5 and TRBJ1-3; D is uncertain. CDR3 size: 17 residues. In germline, CDR1 is LGHNT, CDR2 FRNRAP. V gave up 1 base and J gave up 0 bases, with 13 bases separating them. CDR3 in DNA: TGTGCTAGTGGTTTGGCCCAAGGCCCCTCCTCTGGAAACACCATATATTTT. Protein product: CASGLAQGPSSGNTIYF.

This rearrangement joins TRBV25-1 to TRBJ1-2; TRBD1 matches at 7 bases. Germline V CDR1 and CDR2: MGHDK, SYGVNS. The trim removed 4 bases at V and 5 bases at J, leaving 10 bases unmatched. The CDR3 totals 15 residues. CDR3: CASSVKTGTVYGYTF. In DNA, the CDR3 is TGTGCCAGCAGTGTAAAAACCGGGACAGTGTATGGCTACACCTTC.

The V call is TRBV6-8, the J call TRBJ2-1; 11 positions agree with TRBD2. Germline lookup yields CDR1 MNHGY and CDR2 SAAAGT. J gave up 2 bases and V 4 bases, and 1 base lay outside the gene matches. This CDR3 has 15 amino acids. The CDR3 coding sequence is TGTGCCAGCAGTTTAGCGGGGGGGCCCTACAATGAGCAGTTCTTC. It is translated as CASSLAGGPYNEQFF.

The chain links TRBV27 to TRBJ2-3; 8 nucleotides agree with TRBD2. Germline CDR1 and CDR2: MNHEY and SMNVEV (reference sequence). Trimming removed 10 bases from V and 3 bases from J; junction bases left unmatched: 6. The CDR3 is 13 amino acids. Here the CDR3 reads CATGGRETDTQYF. The CDR3 DNA sequence: TGTGCCACGGGGGGGAGGGAAACAGATACGCAGTATTTT.

The chain recombines TRBV30 with TRBJ2-7, with unresolved D. Trimming shortened V by 2 bases and J by 5 bases, and 10 bases separated the two germline ends. There are 12 residues in the CDR3. CDR1 is GTSNPN, CDR2 SVGIG, per germline (reference sequence). In DNA form, the CDR3 reads TGTGCCTGGAGTTTCTTGGACGACGAGCAGTACTTC. Protein: CAWSFLDDEQYF.

The V and J genes are TRBV5-1 and TRBJ1-4; 7 bases fit TRBD1. This CDR3 contains 15 residues. CDR1 is SGHRS and CDR2 is YFSETQ in the germline V gene. V dropped 0 bases and J dropped 6; count of bases not matched to a gene: 5. In nucleotides, the CDR3 is TGCGCCAGCAGCTTGGGCAGGGGGAAGTATGAAAAACTGTTTTTT. This translates into CASSLGRGKYEKLFF. The entire variable domain, with the rest obtained from reference TRBV5-1 and TRBJ1-4, is as follows: KAGVTQTPRYLIKTRGQQVTLSCSPISGHRSVSWYQQTPGQGLQFLFEYFSETQRNKGNFPGRFSGRQFSNSRSEMNVSTLELGDSALYLCASSLGRGKYEKLFFGSGTQLSVL.

The chain is built from TRBV1 and TRBJ1-5; the table gives TRBD1 as D, unverified against the DNA. TRBV1 is a known pseudogene. This CDR3 is built from 16 residues. CDR3: CASSQVQGGGNQPQHF. The CDR3, as DNA: TGCGCCAGCAGCCAGGTACAGGGTGGGGGCAATCAGCCCCAGCATTTT.

The rearrangement uses TRBV5-1 and TRBJ2-5; TRBD2 matches at 11 bases. Germline V gene lookup returns CDR1 SGHRS and CDR2 YFSETQ. J lost 2 bases, V lost 0 bases, and 3 bases had no gene match. There are 16 residues in the CDR3. This chain's CDR3 is CASSLGGTSGQETQYF. The CDR3 DNA reads TGCGCCAGCAGCTTGGGGGGGACTAGCGGACAAGAGACCCAGTACTTC. The variable domain in full, completed from reference TRBV5-1 and TRBJ2-5, reads KAGVTQTPRYLIKTRGQQVTLSCSPISGHRSVSWYQQTPGQGLQFLFEYFSETQRNKGNFPGRFSGRQFSNSRSEMNVSTLELGDSALYLCASSLGGTSGQETQYFGPGTRLLVL.

The chain has TRBV15 and TRBJ2-3, with 9 bases that match TRBD2. Germline V gene lookup returns CDR1 LNHNV and CDR2 YYDKDF (reference sequence). The CDR3 extends over 16 amino acids. V shed 1 base and J 0 bases; nucleotides not matched to a gene: 2. The CDR3 nucleotides read TGTGCCACCAGCAGAGCGGCGGGGGGGAGCACAGATACGCAGTATTTT. Translated: CATSRAAGGSTDTQYF.

The chain is built from TRBV18 and TRBJ1-2; no clear D. CDR3 length: 14 amino acids. Trimming took 2 bases from V and 0 from J, leaving 7 bases between them. Germline assignment: CDR1 KGHSH and CDR2 LQKENI. CDR3 residues: CASSPARTNYGYTF. The CDR3 DNA reads as TGTGCCAGCTCACCAGCCAGAACTAACTATGGCTACACCTTC.

To note about this clone: A junction end diverges from the germline sequence, so it may reflect a read error. This chain joins TRBV6-7 and TRBJ2-4; 9 bases map to TRBD1. TRBV6-7 is marked as an open reading frame, function uncertain. The CDR3 contains 11 residues. The CDR3 here is CASSYRDREVF. The CDR3 bases are TGTGCCAGCAGTTACCGGGACAGGGAAGTCTTC.

The V gene is TRBV29-1, the J gene TRBJ2-2, with 9 positions matching TRBD1. After removal of 6 bases from V and 0 bases from J, the junction contained 5 bases not matched to a gene. CDR1 and CDR2 (germline): SQVTM, ANQGSEA. CDR3 length: 15 residues. The CDR3 DNA reads TGCAGCGTCGCTGACAGGGGGACGAACACCGGGGAGCTGTTTTTT. This gives the protein CSVADRGTNTGELFF.

The chain carries TRBV6-8 and TRBJ1-4; no clear D. The CDR3 extends over 13 amino acids. V lost 5 bases, J lost 8 bases, and 12 bases lay in between. CDR1 and CDR2 from the germline V gene are MNHGY and SAAAGT. The CDR3 reads CASSARFTEKLFF. DNA of the CDR3: TGTGCCAGCAGTGCCAGATTCACGGAAAAACTGTTTTTT.

The chain recombines TRBV6-8 with TRBJ2-3; 13 bases map to TRBD2. J was trimmed by 2 bases and V by 5 bases; bases with no gene match: 4. The CDR3 is 16 amino acids. The germline gives CDR1 MNHGY, CDR2 SAAAGT. Written as DNA, the CDR3 is TGTGCCAGCAGTCCCGGACTAGCGGGGGCCACAGATACGCAGTATTTT. Translating gives CASSPGLAGATDTQYF.

In DNA, the CDR3 is TGTGCCTGGAGCCAGGGGGAAAATTCACCCCTCCACTTT. Translating gives CAWSQGENSPLHF. The rearrangement uses TRBV30 and TRBJ1-6; the match to TRBD1 covers 7 bases. The CDR3 is 13 amino acids. V lost 3 bases and J lost 7; bases outside the gene matches: 3. From germline, CDR1 is GTSNPN and CDR2 SVGIG (reference sequence).

This chain links TRBV1 with TRBJ1-2. TRBV1 is given as a pseudogene. CDR3 size: 16 residues. The CDR3 loop reads CASSQEINGVNYGYTF. As DNA, the CDR3 is TGCGCCAGCAGCCAAGAGATAAACGGGGTGAACTATGGCTACACCTTC.

The genes are TRBV12-2 and TRBJ2-2; the table assigns TRBD2, which was not confirmed against the DNA. TRBV12-2 is annotated as a pseudogene. The CDR3 is 16 amino acids. CDR3 bases: TGTGCTAGCGGGGCCGTGGGGGGGCCTAGCACCGGGGAGCTGTTTTTT. Residues: CASGAVGGPSTGELFF.

The V gene is TRBV29-1, the J gene TRBJ1-5, with D unclear. This CDR3 contains 13 residues. V lost 4 bases to trimming and J lost 0 bases, with 7 bases between them. The germline V gene has CDR1 SQVTM and CDR2 ANQGSEA. CDR3 protein: CSVVENSNQPQHF. The CDR3 DNA reads as TGCAGCGTTGTGGAAAATAGCAATCAGCCCCAGCATTTT. Combining the CDR3 with reference TRBV29-1 and TRBJ1-5 gives the whole variable domain SAVISQKPSRDICQRGTSLTIQCQVDSQVTMMFWYRQQPGQSLTLIATANQGSEATYESGFVIDKFPISRPNLTFSTLTVSNMSPEDSSIYLCSVVENSNQPQHFGDGTRLSIL.

The chain links TRBV9 to TRBJ1-1; 8 nucleotides align to TRBD1. This CDR3 contains 15 residues. Per the germline V gene, CDR1 is SGDLS and CDR2 is YYNGEE. The V and J ends lost 4 bases and 1 base, in that order; junction bases with no gene match: 6. The CDR3 spells CASSSRTGTNTEAFF. As DNA, the CDR3 is TGTGCCAGCAGCTCGCGGACAGGGACGAACACTGAAGCTTTCTTT.

The rearrangement links TRBV19 to TRBJ2-5; D perhaps matches TRBD1 (5 bases). The germline V gene has CDR1 LNHDA and CDR2 SQIVND (reference sequence). CDR3 size: 13 residues. V was shortened by 7 bases and J by 5 bases, with 14 bases between the two germline ends. The CDR3 nucleotides are TGTGCCAGTACTTCAGGGCCCAGCGAGACCCAGTACTTC. Amino acids: CASTSGPSETQYF.

The V gene is TRBV14, the J gene TRBJ2-5, with D possibly TRBD1 on 6 matching bases. Germline V lookup: CDR1 SGHDN, CDR2 FVKESK. This CDR3 is 20 amino acids long. V gave up 3 bases and J gave up 7 bases, with 33 bases separating them. This CDR3 reads CASSHPIKSGQGALRRTQYF. CDR3 in DNA: TGTGCCAGCAGCCACCCTATTAAATCGGGACAAGGGGCATTAAGGCGGACCCAGTACTTC.

A few counts support this clone. The chain couples TRBV7-5 to TRBJ1-5; no DNA check was done on the table's D call, TRBD1. TRBV7-5 is marked as a pseudogene. CDR3 length equals 15 residues. The CDR3 DNA sequence: TGTGCCAGCAGCCTAACAGGGAATAGCAATCAGCCCCAGCATTTT. Translating it yields CASSLTGNSNQPQHF.

The rearrangement links TRBV18 to TRBJ1-1; D not resolved. Trimming shortened V by 3 bases and J by 1 base, and 6 bases separated the two germline ends. Germline assignment: CDR1 KGHSH and CDR2 LQKENI. The CDR3 has 13 amino acids. The CDR3 reads CASSPPANTEAFF. CDR3 coding DNA: TGTGCCAGCTCACCGCCAGCGAACACTGAAGCTTTCTTT.

J is TRBJ1-1 and V is TRBV28; D unresolved. CDR3 length: 15 amino acids. V was shortened by 5 bases and J by 0 bases, with 13 bases between the two germline ends. From germline, CDR1 is MDHEN and CDR2 SYDVKM. The CDR3 sequence is CASSPTRIMNTEAFF. The CDR3 DNA follows: TGTGCCAGCAGTCCCACCAGGATCATGAACACTGAAGCTTTCTTT.

The chain's CDR3 is CASSDQTYEQYF. The DNA of the CDR3 is TGTGCCAGCAGTGACCAAACCTACGAGCAGTACTTC. This chain joins TRBV25-1 and TRBJ2-7, with D unresolved. This CDR3 comprises 12 residues. Between the trimmed V and J ends, which lost 3 bases and 2 bases, there was a span of 5 bases. Germline-derived CDR1 and CDR2 are MGHDK and SYGVNS.